The 27 T cell receptor beta chains in this list originate from one sample, sequenced in a study of regulatory T cells in long-lasting Graves disease. For TCR beta, libraries came from iRepertoire HTBI primers and Arm-PCR of CDR3 regions. TCRdb re-called the multiplex PCR reads with MiXCR, one entry per CDR3 protein. The sample includes 360,000 or so distinct CDR3 sequences, 12% of them seen just once. Described time point: newly diagnosed GD, antithyroid drugs for less than 3 months. From PBMCs, RNA was extracted and then used to make the TCR library. The data were also submitted as part of a second study, on T cells in Graves' hyperthyroidism and ophthalmopathy.

The sample was peripheral blood mononuclear cells (PBMCs), taken at new diagnosis, from a patient treated with antithyroid drugs. The receptor source for this set is a woman aged 18-30 years with Graves disease.

V and J are TRBV29-1 and TRBJ1-1; 11 bases line up with TRBD1. With V trimmed by 8 bases and J by 8 bases, 13 bases remained unmatched. CDR1 is SQVTM, CDR2 ANQGSEA, per germline. The CDR3 totals 14 residues. DNA of the CDR3: TGCAGCTGCCCCCGAGGACAGGGGGCTTCGGAAGCTTTCTTT. This translates into CSCPRGQGASEAFF.

This clonotype was observed a few times. This chain links TRBV3-1 with TRBJ1-3; D not resolved. The V and J ends lost 1 base and 8 bases respectively, with 18 bases between them. Per germline, CDR1 LGHDT and CDR2 YNNKEL (reference sequence). The CDR3 sequence is 16 residues long. DNA of the CDR3: TGTGCCAGCAGCCAAGGGTCCCTCTCCAGGTGGGACACCATATATTTT. Protein product: CASSQGSLSRWDTIYF.

This clonotype was counted a few times. A much larger clone lies one base from this, so it may be a read error. V and J are TRBV11-2 and TRBJ2-7; 10 bases fit TRBD2. The J segment lost 6 bases and the V segment lost 5 bases, leaving 7 bases of the junction unmatched. The CDR3 totals 14 residues. Germline V gives CDR1 SGHAT, CDR2 FQNNGV. As DNA, the CDR3 is TGTGCCAGCAGCCCAGCGGGACTAGCGCTCGAGCAGTACTTC. It encodes CASSPAGLALEQYF.

This clonotype was seen only a few times. This could be a read error, since a much larger clone is one nucleotide away. V gene TRBV5-1 combines with J gene TRBJ1-1, with a possible D match to TRBD1 (6 bases). V gave up 4 bases and J gave up 3 bases, with 16 bases separating them. Germline V gene sequence: CDR1 SGHRS, CDR2 YFSETQ. The CDR3 is made up of 15 amino acids. This chain's CDR3 is CASSEIQGMDTEAFF. The CDR3 region has the DNA TGCGCCAGCAGCGAAATACAGGGCATGGACACTGAAGCTTTCTTT.

V is TRBV3-1 and J is TRBJ1-6, with D possibly TRBD1 on 5 matching bases. The length of the CDR3 is 16 residues. CDR1 LGHDT and CDR2 YNNKEL come from the germline V gene (reference sequence). V was clipped by 1 base and J by 3 bases, with 10 bases between them. DNA for the CDR3: TGTGCCAGCAGCCAAGTGGGCAGGGACTATAATTCACCCCTCCACTTT. It is translated as CASSQVGRDYNSPLHF. Using reference TRBV3-1 and TRBJ1-6 for the parts outside the CDR3, the full variable domain is DTAVSQTPKYLVTQMGNDKSIKCEQNLGHDTMYWYKQDSKKFLKIMFSYNNKELIINETVPNRFSPKSPDKAHLNLHINSLELGDSAVYFCASSQVGRDYNSPLHFGNGTRLTVT.

This clonotype was seen ten or more times. The genes are TRBV27 and TRBJ1-2; 7 positions match TRBD1. CDR3 length equals 14 residues. In germline, CDR1 is MNHEY, CDR2 SMNVEV (reference sequence). V lost 4 bases and J lost 3; bases outside the gene matches: 5. CDR3 loop: CASSSTGRYYGYTF. The CDR3 DNA reads as TGTGCCAGCAGTTCGACAGGGCGTTACTATGGCTACACCTTC.

This clonotype appeared many times. As DNA, the CDR3 is TGCGCCAGCCAGCCCGGATCCGGTCGGATCGGGGAGCTGTTTTTT. The encoded protein is CASQPGSGRIGELFF. J is TRBJ2-2 and V is TRBV4-3; unclear D gene. Germline CDR1 LGHNA, CDR2 YSLEER. The V end was cut by 8 bases, the J end by 7 bases, with 20 bases between. This CDR3 spans 15 amino acids.

This clonotype came up many times. The chain carries TRBV7-2 and TRBJ2-2, with a tentative D call TRBD2 (5 bases). The CDR3 is 15 amino acids. V was cut by 0 bases and J by 4 bases, with 9 bases left in between. CDR1 SGHTA and CDR2 FQGNSA come from the germline V gene. The CDR3 sequence: CASSLATGSTGELFF. The CDR3 DNA reads as TGTGCCAGCAGCTTAGCGACGGGGTCCACCGGGGAGCTGTTTTTT.

The V gene is TRBV19, the J gene TRBJ2-2, with D hard to call. Germline-derived CDR1 and CDR2 are LNHDA and SQIVND (reference sequence). The CDR3 contains 13 residues. Deletions cut 7 bases from V and 6 bases from J, with 12 bases between. CDR3: CASTIYFPGELFF. For the CDR3, the DNA is TGTGCCAGTACCATATATTTCCCCGGGGAGCTGTTTTTT.

This clonotype was recorded at least ten times. The J gene is TRBJ2-1, the V gene TRBV29-1, with D uncertain. The CDR3 totals 12 residues. Trimming cost V 4 bases and J 7 bases, with 11 bases left between them. Germline V gene sequence: CDR1 SQVTM, CDR2 ANQGSEA. This chain's CDR3 is CSVGVSINEQFF. CDR3 nucleotides: TGCAGCGTTGGAGTTAGCATTAATGAGCAGTTCTTC.

This clonotype was observed at least ten times. This chain joins TRBV12-3 or TRBV12-4 and TRBJ2-1; D unclear. CDR3 length equals 13 residues. Trimming cost V 6 bases and J 7 bases, with 13 bases left between them. The CDR3 DNA sequence: TGTGCCAGCAGCTTGGGAAGTAGTAATGAGCAGTTCTTC. Translating gives CASSLGSSNEQFF.

The V and J genes are TRBV6-1 and TRBJ1-2; TRBD1 aligns across 8 bases. V shed 6 bases and J 13 bases; nucleotides not matched to a gene: 13. The CDR3 is 13 residues long. The germline gives CDR1 MNHNS, CDR2 SASEGT. Here the CDR3 DNA reads TGTGCCAGCAGGCCGGAGCCGGACAGGGATCGCACCTTC. It yields the protein CASRPEPDRDRTF.

This chain connects TRBV20-1 to TRBJ2-1; possible D gene TRBD2, 6 bases. Germline loops: CDR1 DFQATT, CDR2 SNEGSKA (reference sequence). The V end lost 0 bases, the J end lost 5 bases, and 17 bases lay between the germline ends. The CDR3 is 16 residues long. For the CDR3, the DNA is TGCAGTGCTAGAGACGTACTGATCGGAGGGAACAATGAGCAGTTCTTC. This sequence encodes CSARDVLIGGNNEQFF.

This clonotype was observed a few times. A much larger clone lies one base from this, so it may be a read error. The V gene is TRBV7-9, the J gene TRBJ2-1; tentative D call: TRBD1 (6 bases). The CDR3 sequence is 15 residues long. V was pared by 4 bases and J by 4 bases, with 14 bases between. The germline V gene has CDR1 SEHNR and CDR2 FQNEAQ (reference sequence). CDR3 DNA sequence: TGTGCCAGCAGCTATAGCTGGGGGACATACAATGAGCAGTTCTTC. This sequence encodes CASSYSWGTYNEQFF.

This clonotype was found many times. The chain employs TRBV19 and TRBJ2-7; D gene uncertain. Looked up from germline, CDR1 is LNHDA and CDR2 is SQIVND (reference sequence). This CDR3 has 18 amino acids. V was cut by 2 bases and J by 0 bases, with 20 bases left in between. The CDR3 nucleotides are TGTGCCAGTAGTATATCCGGATCAGCTCTAATCTTCTCCTACGAGCAGTACTTC. It yields the protein CASSISGSALIFSYEQYF.

The chain joins TRBV6-1 to TRBJ2-7; either TRBD1 or TRBD2 may fit D (5 bases each). V was trimmed by 8 bases and J by 5 bases, leaving 13 bases between them. CDR3 length: 12 residues. Germline V CDR1 and CDR2: MNHNS, SASEGT. CDR3 DNA sequence: TGTGCCAGCGGTGGGGACGCGAACGAGCAGTACGTC. It yields the protein CASGGDANEQYV.

This clonotype was observed at least ten times. The genes are TRBV5-6 and TRBJ2-3; 7 nucleotides agree with TRBD2. Germline CDR1 and CDR2: SGHDT and YYEEEE. This CDR3 has 16 residues. Trimming at V came to 0 bases and at J to 2 bases, leaving 6 bases not matched to a gene. The CDR3 region has the DNA TGTGCCAGCAGCTTGGGTGCGGGAGTCGCCACAGATACGCAGTATTTT. It translates to CASSLGAGVATDTQYF.

The sample holds many counts of this clonotype. This sequence joins TRBV24-1 and TRBJ2-3; tentative D call: TRBD2 (6 bases). The CDR3 runs to 16 residues. V was shortened by 4 bases and J by 2 bases, with 15 bases between the two germline ends. Germline loops: CDR1 KGHDR, CDR2 SFDVKD. The CDR3 spells CATSDPGTYNTDTQYF. Here the CDR3 DNA reads TGTGCCACCAGTGACCCCGGGACTTATAACACAGATACGCAGTATTTT.

The chain recombines TRBV5-1 with TRBJ2-5, with 8 bases that match TRBD1. This CDR3 has 13 residues. V was clipped by 7 bases and J by 0 bases; unmatched bases: 2. Germline V CDR1 and CDR2: SGHRS, YFSETQ. DNA for the CDR3: TGCGCCAGCGACAGGGGCAACCAAGAGACCCAGTACTTC. It codes for CASDRGNQETQYF.

This clonotype was counted many times. J is TRBJ2-3 and V is TRBV9, with 10 bases identical to TRBD2. Trimming at V came to 0 bases and at J to 1 base, leaving 5 bases not matched to a gene. Germline V gene sequence: CDR1 SGDLS, CDR2 YYNGEE. CDR3 size: 17 residues. CDR3 coding DNA: TGTGCCAGCAGCGTAGCCAGCCTAGCGGGAGGCACAGATACGCAGTATTTT. Translation gives CASSVASLAGGTDTQYF.

This clonotype was found many times. The chain couples TRBV20-1 to TRBJ2-7; 11 positions match TRBD2. The CDR3 has 14 residues. CDR1 and CDR2 from the germline V gene are DFQATT and SNEGSKA (reference sequence). The J segment lost 4 bases and the V segment lost 6 bases, leaving 8 bases of the junction unmatched. CDR3 nucleotides: TGCAGTGCGAAATCCGGGACTAGCGGTTACGAGCAGTACTTC. Amino acids: CSAKSGTSGYEQYF.

J is TRBJ2-3 and V is TRBV4-3, with 9 bases lining up with TRBD1. CDR1 and CDR2 from the germline V gene are LGHNA and YSLEER. The CDR3 extends over 16 amino acids. With 0 bases clipped from V and 4 bases from J, the junction kept 5 bases outside the gene matches. The CDR3 nucleotides read TGCGCCAGCAGCCAAGATGGGGGACAGGGCCCAGATACGCAGTATTTT. It codes for CASSQDGGQGPDTQYF.

This clonotype was seen at least ten times. The chain links TRBV11-3 to TRBJ2-2, with 8 bases that match TRBD2. Germline V gene data show CDR1 as SGHNT and CDR2 as YENEEA. Trimming removed 2 bases from V and 6 bases from J; junction bases left unmatched: 11. The CDR3 consists of 17 residues. Here the CDR3 reads CASSLRVGGAFPGELFF. The DNA for the CDR3 is TGTGCCAGCAGCTTAAGGGTCGGGGGGGCCTTCCCCGGGGAGCTGTTTTTT.

This clonotype has at least ten counts. The chain carries TRBV11-2 and TRBJ2-5; the D gene is possibly TRBD2 (6 bases). This CDR3 comprises 13 residues. Germline V CDR1 and CDR2: SGHAT, FQNNGV. With 5 bases removed from V and 2 bases from J, the gap between germline ends came to 9 bases. The CDR3 bases are TGTGCCAGCAGCCGGGGACTTCAAGAGACCCAGTACTTC. This encodes CASSRGLQETQYF.

This clonotype was observed at least ten times. The rearrangement links TRBV5-1 to TRBJ1-6; 9 nucleotides match TRBD1. Germline-derived CDR1 and CDR2 are SGHRS and YFSETQ. V shed 2 bases, J shed 5 bases, and the junction held 2 bases outside the gene matches. CDR3 size: 15 residues. CDR3 nucleotides: TGCGCCAGCAGCTTAAGGACAGGGGATAATTCACCCCTCCACTTT. As protein: CASSLRTGDNSPLHF. Based on the CDR3 plus reference TRBV5-1 and TRBJ1-6, the full variable domain is KAGVTQTPRYLIKTRGQQVTLSCSPISGHRSVSWYQQTPGQGLQFLFEYFSETQRNKGNFPGRFSGRQFSNSRSEMNVSTLELGDSALYLCASSLRTGDNSPLHFGNGTRLTVT.

This clonotype was observed at least ten times. The chain uses TRBV13 and TRBJ2-1; no reliable D call. The V gene's germline CDR1 is PRHDT and CDR2 FYEKMQ (reference sequence). The V end lost 4 bases, the J end lost 4 bases, and 8 bases lay between the germline ends. This CDR3 region has 13 residues. This CDR3 reads CASSSYPYNEQFF. The CDR3 DNA reads TGTGCCAGCAGCTCGTACCCGTACAATGAGCAGTTCTTC.

This clonotype was recorded at least ten times. This chain joins TRBV5-1 and TRBJ1-1, with 10 bases that match TRBD1. J gave up 5 bases and V 0 bases, and 7 bases lay outside the gene matches. This CDR3 has 16 residues. Germline V gene sequence: CDR1 SGHRS, CDR2 YFSETQ. CDR3 sequence reads: CASSLGQGAGGTEAFF. For the CDR3, the DNA is TGCGCCAGCAGCTTGGGACAGGGGGCCGGAGGGACTGAAGCTTTCTTT. The full variable domain, completed using reference TRBV5-1 and TRBJ1-1, is KAGVTQTPRYLIKTRGQQVTLSCSPISGHRSVSWYQQTPGQGLQFLFEYFSETQRNKGNFPGRFSGRQFSNSRSEMNVSTLELGDSALYLCASSLGQGAGGTEAFFGQGTRLTVV.